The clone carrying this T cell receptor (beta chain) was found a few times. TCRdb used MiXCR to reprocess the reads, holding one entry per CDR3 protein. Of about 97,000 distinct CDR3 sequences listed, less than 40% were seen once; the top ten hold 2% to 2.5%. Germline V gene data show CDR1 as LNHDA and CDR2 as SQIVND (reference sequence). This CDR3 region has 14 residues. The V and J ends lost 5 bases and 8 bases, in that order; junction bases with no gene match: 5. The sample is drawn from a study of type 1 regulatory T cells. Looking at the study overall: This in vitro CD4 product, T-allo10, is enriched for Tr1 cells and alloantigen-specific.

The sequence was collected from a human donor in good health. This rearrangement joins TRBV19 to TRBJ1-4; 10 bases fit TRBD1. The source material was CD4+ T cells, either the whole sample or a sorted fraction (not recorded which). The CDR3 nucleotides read TGTGCCAGTAGTTCGTGGGACAGGGGAGAAAAACTGTTTTTT. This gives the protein CASSSWDRGEKLFF. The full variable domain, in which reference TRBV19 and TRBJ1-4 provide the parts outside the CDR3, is DGGITQSPKYLFRKEGQNVTLSCEQNLNHDAMYWYRQDPGQGLRLIYYSQIVNDFQKGDIAEGYSVSREKKESFPLTVTSAQKNPTAFYLCASSSWDRGEKLFFGSGTQLSVL.